The 30 T cell receptor beta chains below come from one sample, sequenced in a study of vaccination effects on CD4 cells after COVID-19. Profiled with immunoSEQ multiplex PCR; TCRdb holds only in-frame clones, not every one. The sample holds roughly 24,000 clones, 60% to 85% seen once. ViraFEST used viral peptide pools to expand antigen-specific CD4+ T cells before sequencing. Following a 10-day culture, CD4+ T cells were purified. Each participant was given two doses of one vaccine (BNT162b2 or mRNA-1273). These receptors have no known antigen. This specimen consisted of CD4+ T cells from PBMCs cultured with HCoV-NL63 spike peptides, obtained after COVID-19 vaccination. The receptor set was obtained from a human donor who received a COVID-19 vaccine.

This chain links TRBV6-5 with TRBJ1-1, with D perhaps matching TRBD1 (5 bases). CDR1 MNHEY and CDR2 SVGAGI come from the germline V gene. V was shortened by 7 bases and J by 4 bases, with 16 bases between the two germline ends. The CDR3 totals 14 residues. CDR3 protein: CASTGSDGGTEAFF. CDR3 nucleotide sequence: TGTGCCAGCACCGGGAGTGACGGGGGCACTGAAGCTTTCTTT.

The chain joins TRBV10-3 to TRBJ2-1, with D unresolved. The CDR3 extends over 14 amino acids. Germline CDR1 and CDR2: ENHRY and SYGVKD. The V and J ends lost 6 bases and 6 bases respectively, with 15 bases between them. CDR3 nucleotide sequence: TGTGCCATCAGCACTGTTGAGGTCTCCAATGAGCAGTTCTTC. It is translated as CAISTVEVSNEQFF.

V is TRBV4-1 and J is TRBJ1-2, with 8 nucleotides matching TRBD1. The junction had 5 bases not matched to a gene; V was cut back by 0 bases and J by 2 bases. The germline V gene has CDR1 MGHRA and CDR2 YSYEKL. The CDR3 is 16 amino acids. CDR3 in DNA: TGCGCCAGCAGCCAAGATCACCGGACAGGGAACTATGGCTACACCTTC. Protein sequence: CASSQDHRTGNYGYTF.

The genes are TRBV7-6 and TRBJ2-6; D is perhaps TRBD1 (6 bases). Germline loops: CDR1 SGHVS, CDR2 FNYEAQ. Trimming removed 5 bases at V and 0 bases at J, with 14 bases between. The CDR3 totals 17 residues. The CDR3 sequence is CASSPVTGVSGANVLTF. CDR3 in DNA: TGTGCCAGCAGCCCCGTGACAGGAGTCTCTGGGGCCAACGTCCTGACTTTC.

This rearrangement joins TRBV6-7 to TRBJ1-3; the D gene is possibly TRBD1 (6 bases). TRBV6-7 is classed as an ORF, of uncertain function. This CDR3 is built from 15 residues. Trimming pared 2 bases from V and 4 bases from J, leaving 12 bases between. CDR3 sequence (DNA): TGTGCCAGCAGTTACCCCGGACAGAAAGGAAACACCATATATTTT. It specifies CASSYPGQKGNTIYF.

The chain uses TRBV28 and TRBJ2-7; no clear D gene. Germline values: CDR1 MDHEN, CDR2 SYDVKM. V dropped 3 bases and J dropped 0 bases, with 12 bases sitting between them. The CDR3 has 15 residues. Here the CDR3 reads CASSLSPRPSYEQYF. CDR3 DNA sequence: TGTGCCAGCAGTTTGAGTCCCAGACCCTCCTACGAGCAGTACTTC. Full variable domain (remainder filled in from reference TRBV28 and TRBJ2-7): DVKVTQSSRYLVKRTGEKVFLECVQDMDHENMFWYRQDPGLGLRLIYFSYDVKMKEKGDIPEGYSVSREKKERFSLILESASTNQTSMYLCASSLSPRPSYEQYFGPGTRLTVT.

CDR3 residues: CASSPPEGTQYF. The CDR3 DNA sequence: TGCGCCAGCAGCCCGCCAGAGGGTACGCAGTATTTT. The chain combines TRBV5-1 with TRBJ2-3; weak D call: TRBD2 (5 bases). There are 12 residues in the CDR3. V was clipped by 4 bases and J by 8 bases, with 11 bases between them. From germline, CDR1 is SGHRS and CDR2 YFSETQ.

This clone occurred a few times. CDR3 region: CATRDVSNYGYTF. In DNA, the CDR3 is TGTGCCACTAGGGACGTTTCTAACTATGGCTACACCTTC. The chain has TRBV12-3 or TRBV12-4 and TRBJ1-2; weak D call: TRBD1 (5 bases). The V end was cut by 10 bases, the J end by 0 bases, with 12 bases between. The CDR3 contains 13 residues.

V and J are TRBV27 and TRBJ1-1, with a weak D call TRBD1 (5 bases). V was cut by 5 bases and J by 1 base, with 14 bases left in between. CDR3 length: 15 residues. The germline V gene has CDR1 MNHEY and CDR2 SMNVEV (reference sequence). The CDR3 sequence: CASSPLTGENTEAFF. For the CDR3, the DNA is TGTGCCAGCAGTCCGCTAACGGGGGAGAACACTGAAGCTTTCTTT.

This chain uses TRBV6-2 or TRBV6-3 with TRBJ1-2; 8 nucleotides align to TRBD1. This CDR3 has 15 residues. V lost 5 bases, J lost 5 bases, and 10 bases stayed unmatched. Looked up from germline, CDR1 is MNHEY and CDR2 is SVGEGT. CDR3 DNA: TGTGCCAGCAGTACGTACGGACAGGGTCGGTATGGCTACACCTTC. It translates to CASSTYGQGRYGYTF.

The chain combines TRBV21-1 with TRBJ1-6. TRBV21-1 is listed as a pseudogene. The CDR3 has 14 amino acids. CDR3 in amino acids: CASSKLPTGSPLHF. In DNA form, the CDR3 reads TGTGCCAGCAGCAAGCTCCCCACGGGGTCACCCCTCCACTTT.

The chain employs TRBV5-1 and TRBJ1-2; 7 nucleotides align to TRBD1. The CDR3 is 14 amino acids. The V and J ends lost 8 bases and 4 bases, in that order; junction bases with no gene match: 11. Germline CDR1 and CDR2: SGHRS and YFSETQ. The chain's CDR3 is CASNPGQSIYGYTF. CDR3 DNA sequence: TGCGCCAGTAACCCGGGACAGTCTATCTATGGCTACACCTTC.

The chain employs TRBV2 and TRBJ2-1; 7 positions agree with TRBD2. CDR1 and CDR2 from the germline V gene are SNHLY and FYNNEI. After removal of 2 bases from V and 2 bases from J, the junction contained 3 bases not matched to a gene. The CDR3 extends over 15 amino acids. The CDR3 region is CASSEPGRAYNEQFF. The CDR3 region has the DNA TGTGCCAGCAGTGAACCGGGGAGGGCCTACAATGAGCAGTTCTTC. Full variable domain (rest looked up from reference TRBV2 and TRBJ2-1): EPEVTQTPSHQVTQMGQEVILRCVPISNHLYFYWYRQILGQKVEFLVSFYNNEISEKSEIFDDQFSVERPDGSNFTLKIRSTKLEDSAMYFCASSEPGRAYNEQFFGPGTRLTVL.

The CDR3 region is CASRGTDATNEKLFF. CDR3 DNA sequence: TGTGCCAGCAGAGGGACAGACGCAACTAATGAAAAACTGTTTTTT. The chain uses TRBV28 and TRBJ1-4, with TRBD1 matching over 7 bases. V gave up 6 bases and J gave up 0 bases; unmatched junction bases: 4. CDR1 MDHEN and CDR2 SYDVKM come from the germline V gene. CDR3 size: 15 residues.

The DNA of the CDR3 is TGCGCCAGCAGCTTGCTAGCGGGAGACACCGGGGAGCTGTTTTTT. Encoded protein: CASSLLAGDTGELFF. The rearrangement joins TRBV5-1 to TRBJ2-2, with TRBD2 matching 10 bases. This CDR3 is built from 15 residues. CDR1 is SGHRS and CDR2 is YFSETQ in the germline V gene. The J segment lost 3 bases and the V segment lost 1 base, leaving 0 bases of the junction unmatched.

The chain is built from TRBV12-5 and TRBJ2-2; TRBD2 matches at 7 bases. In germline, CDR1 is LGHNT, CDR2 FRNRAP. J lost 2 bases, V lost 5 bases, and 5 bases had no gene match. The CDR3 extends over 15 amino acids. For the CDR3, the DNA is TGTGCTAGTGGTCGCGGGGGAACCAACACCGGGGAGCTGTTTTTT. Its protein product is CASGRGGTNTGELFF.

This clone was seen a few times. The chain combines TRBV6-5 with TRBJ1-1; D may be TRBD1 (5 bases). Germline V gene lookup returns CDR1 MNHEY and CDR2 SVGAGI. CDR3 length: 13 residues. V was shortened by 5 bases and J by 4 bases, with 11 bases between the two germline ends. This CDR3 is CASSPGGVTEAFF. The CDR3 region has the DNA TGTGCCAGCAGTCCCGGAGGGGTCACTGAAGCTTTCTTT.

This clone occurred once. The chain employs TRBV7-9 and TRBJ1-1; no clear D gene. CDR1 is SEHNR and CDR2 is FQNEAQ in the germline V gene (reference sequence). The CDR3 consists of 15 residues. Trimming left V 0 bases short and J 1 base short, with 9 bases between. The CDR3 is CASSLALGQNTEAFF. Written as DNA, the CDR3 is TGTGCCAGCAGCTTAGCGCTAGGGCAGAACACTGAAGCTTTCTTT.

The chain combines TRBV19 with TRBJ1-4; 7 bases fit TRBD1. The germline CDR1 and CDR2 sequences are LNHDA and SQIVND (reference sequence). V shed 4 bases and J 0 bases; nucleotides not matched to a gene: 2. The CDR3 spans 15 residues. The DNA of the CDR3 is TGTGCCAGTAGTACTGGGACAGCAACTAATGAAAAACTGTTTTTT. Translated: CASSTGTATNEKLFF.

CDR3 amino acids: CASSYSGVSYNEQFF. The CDR3 nucleotides are TGTGCCAGCAGTTACTCGGGGGTATCCTACAATGAGCAGTTCTTC. The rearrangement uses TRBV6-5 and TRBJ2-1; either TRBD1 or TRBD2 may fit D (5 bases each). The germline V gene has CDR1 MNHEY and CDR2 SVGAGI. Trimming left V 0 bases short and J 1 base short, with 7 bases between. CDR3 length: 15 residues.

V and J are TRBV27 and TRBJ2-3, with 9 bases lining up with TRBD1. The CDR3 spans 16 residues. Germline loops: CDR1 MNHEY, CDR2 SMNVEV (reference sequence). V lost 2 bases and J lost 2; bases outside the gene matches: 5. For the CDR3, the DNA is TGTGCCAGCAGTTTAGGGTGGACAGGGGTCACAGATACGCAGTATTTT. This codes for CASSLGWTGVTDTQYF.

The chain links TRBV28 to TRBJ1-1; possible D gene TRBD1, 6 bases. The CDR3 extends over 12 amino acids. CDR1 and CDR2 from the germline V gene are MDHEN and SYDVKM. The V end was cut by 3 bases, the J end by 9 bases, with 11 bases between. CDR3 sequence: CASSFPGQKAFF. The CDR3 DNA is TGTGCCAGCAGTTTTCCCGGACAGAAAGCTTTCTTT.

V is TRBV10-3 and J is TRBJ1-5; no clear D gene. Trimming removed 4 bases at V and 11 bases at J, with 15 bases between. The CDR3 sequence is 13 residues long. Germline V gene data show CDR1 as ENHRY and CDR2 as SYGVKD. The CDR3 DNA is TGTGCCATCAGTGCGGGCCACGGAGAAGCCCAGCATTTT. The encoded protein is CAISAGHGEAQHF.

The chain has TRBV7-8 and TRBJ2-7, with D hard to call. The CDR3 consists of 16 residues. Germline V CDR1 and CDR2: SGHVS, FQNEAQ. V lost 3 bases and J lost 2, with 17 bases in between. CDR3 protein: CASSFSYGPSPYEQYF. CDR3 nucleotide sequence: TGTGCCAGCAGCTTTTCTTACGGACCGAGCCCCTACGAGCAGTACTTC. Based on the CDR3 plus reference TRBV7-8 and TRBJ2-7, the full variable domain is GAGVSQSPRYKVAKRGQDVALRCDPISGHVSLFWYQQALGQGPEFLTYFQNEAQLDKSGLPSDRFFAERPEGSVSTLKIQRTQQEDSAVYLCASSFSYGPSPYEQYFGPGTRLTVT.

This clone was counted between two and nine times. V is TRBV3-1 (or the pseudogene TRBV3-2) and J is TRBJ1-6, with D maybe TRBD1 (5 bases). The CDR3 is 16 amino acids. V lost 3 bases, J lost 4 bases, and 13 bases lay in between. Germline-derived CDR1 and CDR2 are LGHDT and YNNKEL (reference sequence). The CDR3 spells CASSHSGRFYNSPLHF. The CDR3 DNA follows: TGTGCCAGCAGCCATTCGGGGCGATTTTATAATTCACCCCTCCACTTT.

This chain connects TRBV4-1 to TRBJ1-2; possibly TRBD1 for D (5 bases). The CDR3 runs 13 residues. Germline values: CDR1 MGHRA, CDR2 YSYEKL. The germline V and J ends were trimmed by 0 bases and 8 bases, with 10 bases remaining between them. The CDR3 bases are TGCGCCAGCAGCCAAGAAAGTGGGGACGGCTACACCTTC. Translated, it gives CASSQESGDGYTF.

This clone was observed a few times. V is TRBV3-1 (or the pseudogene TRBV3-2) and J is TRBJ1-2; D is possibly TRBD1 (6 bases). Germline CDR1 reads LGHDT; CDR2 reads YNNKEL (reference sequence). Trimming cost V 6 bases and J 8 bases, with 16 bases left between them. The CDR3 loop spans 13 amino acids. This CDR3 is CASRLQGRNGYTF. CDR3 in DNA: TGTGCCAGCAGGCTACAGGGAAGGAACGGCTACACCTTC.

This chain links TRBV4-1 with TRBJ2-3, with 9 bases that match TRBD2. CDR3 length: 19 amino acids. CDR1 and CDR2 (germline): MGHRA, YSYEKL. J was trimmed by 4 bases and V by 4 bases; bases with no gene match: 18. CDR3 DNA sequence: TGCGCCAGCAGCCCGACACCGCGCGGGAGGGCCGAGGTGTCAGATACGCAGTATTTT. The encoded protein is CASSPTPRGRAEVSDTQYF.

This sequence joins TRBV29-1 and TRBJ1-4; TRBD1 agrees at 7 bases. CDR1 is SQVTM and CDR2 is ANQGSEA in the germline V gene. Trimming at V came to 6 bases and at J to 10 bases, leaving 14 bases not matched to a gene. The CDR3 consists of 14 residues. The CDR3: CSVGDREGTGKLFF. In DNA, the CDR3 is TGCAGCGTAGGAGACAGGGAGGGGACGGGAAAACTGTTTTTT.

The chain is built from TRBV6-4 and TRBJ2-5; no clear D. V was cut by 3 bases and J by 3 bases, with 17 bases left in between. There are 16 residues in the CDR3. Germline V gene sequence: CDR1 MRHNA, CDR2 SNTAGT. CDR3: CASSDNSLSVEETQYF. The DNA for the CDR3 is TGTGCCAGCAGTGATAATTCCCTCTCGGTAGAAGAGACCCAGTACTTC.